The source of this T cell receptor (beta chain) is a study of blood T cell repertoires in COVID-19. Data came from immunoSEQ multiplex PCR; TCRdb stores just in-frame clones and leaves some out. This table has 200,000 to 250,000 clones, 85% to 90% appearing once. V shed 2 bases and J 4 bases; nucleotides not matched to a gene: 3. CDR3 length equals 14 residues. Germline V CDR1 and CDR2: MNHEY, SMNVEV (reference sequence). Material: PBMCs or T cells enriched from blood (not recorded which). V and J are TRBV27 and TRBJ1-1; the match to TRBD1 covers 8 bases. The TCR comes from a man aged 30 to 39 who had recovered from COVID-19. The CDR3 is CASSLIQGGTEAFF. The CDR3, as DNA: TGTGCCAGCAGTTTAATACAGGGGGGCACTGAAGCTTTCTTT.